One sample yielded the 28 T cell receptor beta chains listed below, sequenced in a study of T cell repertoires in cytomegalovirus infection. Each CDR3 protein gets one entry after TCRdb re-called the reads with MiXCR. The sample lists about 190,000 distinct CDR3 sequences; 28% were seen once. Source material: PBMCs. The receptors here all came from a human donor in good health (CMV status not recorded). Some clones in this sample may be carry-over from other donors' samples.

This chain links TRBV6-2 or TRBV6-3 with TRBJ2-7; 13 positions match TRBD2. The V gene's germline CDR1 is MNHEY and CDR2 SVGEGT. CDR3 length: 17 amino acids. J was trimmed by 2 bases and V by 6 bases; bases with no gene match: 10. CDR3 nucleotides: TGTGCCAGCAGCTCTCGCCGACTAGCGGGGGGTCCCTACGAGCAGTACTTC. This codes for CASSSRRLAGGPYEQYF.

This clonotype appeared a few times. V is TRBV11-2 and J is TRBJ1-6, with D uncertain. This CDR3 is 17 amino acids long. Germline V lookup: CDR1 SGHAT, CDR2 FQNNGV. Trimming removed 2 bases at V and 7 bases at J, with 18 bases between. The CDR3 region has the DNA TGTGCCAGCAGCTTAAGGAGCGGTGGCCAGCTCAATTCACCCCTCCACTTT. It codes for CASSLRSGGQLNSPLHF.

This clonotype was seen many times. The chain joins TRBV7-2 to TRBJ1-5; no clear D. This CDR3 has 11 amino acids. V lost 11 bases and J lost 4, with 9 bases in between. Germline V lookup: CDR1 SGHTA, CDR2 FQGNSA. CDR3 region: CAGGGNQPQHF. CDR3 DNA sequence: TGTGCCGGAGGCGGTAATCAGCCCCAGCATTTT.

This clonotype has more than one count but fewer than ten. The V and J genes are TRBV29-1 and TRBJ2-3, with TRBD2 as a possible D gene (7 bases). V lost 5 bases and J 4 bases, leaving 16 bases between the germline ends. CDR1 SQVTM and CDR2 ANQGSEA come from the germline V gene. The CDR3 runs 14 residues. CDR3 coding DNA: TGCAGCGTTTTGGGAGGGGGGGAATCAGATACGCAGTATTTT. Its translation: CSVLGGGESDTQYF.

The chain employs TRBV6-1 and TRBJ2-2, with 12 bases matching TRBD2. Unmatched junction bases numbered 5, after V lost 6 bases and J lost 6 bases. The germline CDR1 and CDR2 sequences are MNHNS and SASEGT. The CDR3 is made up of 15 amino acids. In DNA, the CDR3 is TGTGCCAGCAGCAGGACTAGCGGGGACCCCGGGGAGCTGTTTTTT. This gives the protein CASSRTSGDPGELFF.

This clonotype was found a few times. The chain recombines TRBV25-1 with TRBJ1-6; D is undetermined. CDR1 is MGHDK, CDR2 SYGVNS, per germline. Trimming stripped 1 base from V and 10 bases from J, with 11 bases between. The CDR3 is made up of 14 amino acids. CDR3 in amino acids: CASSESRPESPLHF. As DNA, the CDR3 is TGTGCCAGCAGTGAATCACGGCCGGAGTCACCCCTCCACTTT.

CDR3 amino acids: CASGTSGLQETQYF. In DNA, the CDR3 is TGTGCCAGTGGGACTAGCGGCCTCCAAGAGACCCAGTACTTC. J is TRBJ2-5 and V is TRBV6-1, with 11 nucleotides matching TRBD2. The CDR3 is made up of 14 amino acids. With 9 bases clipped from V and 1 base from J, the junction kept 4 bases outside the gene matches. Looked up from germline, CDR1 is MNHNS and CDR2 is SASEGT.

With respect to this clonotype: The junction and the germline gene differ at one end; a read error may be behind it. The V and J genes are TRBV14 and TRBJ1-1, with D perhaps matching TRBD1 (5 bases). Looked up from germline, CDR1 is SGHDN and CDR2 is FVKESK. The CDR3 sequence is 14 residues long. Written as DNA, the CDR3 is TGTGCCAGCAGCAAAGGGGCGGCCGGCACTGACGCTTTCTTT. It translates to CASSKGAAGTDAFF.

In its sample, this clonotype was seen a few times. The V call is TRBV7-8, the J call TRBJ1-5; the D is unclear. This CDR3 contains 14 residues. The V end lost 3 bases, the J end lost 3 bases, and 9 bases lay between the germline ends. CDR1 is SGHVS and CDR2 is FQNEAQ in the germline V gene. CDR3 sequence (DNA): TGTGCCAGCAGCTTCCAGCCCAACAATCAGCCCCAGCATTTT. Its protein product is CASSFQPNNQPQHF. Full variable domain (remainder filled in from reference TRBV7-8 and TRBJ1-5): GAGVSQSPRYKVAKRGQDVALRCDPISGHVSLFWYQQALGQGPEFLTYFQNEAQLDKSGLPSDRFFAERPEGSVSTLKIQRTQQEDSAVYLCASSFQPNNQPQHFGDGTRLSIL.

The chain uses TRBV4-3 and TRBJ1-2; TRBD1 matches 7 bases. Germline lookup yields CDR1 LGHNA and CDR2 YSLEER. V dropped 0 bases and J dropped 2; count of bases not matched to a gene: 9. The CDR3 totals 17 residues. CDR3 coding DNA: TGCGCCAGCAGCCAAGACCCGACGGGACAGACCAACTATGGCTACACCTTC. Amino acid sequence: CASSQDPTGQTNYGYTF.

In this sample, this clonotype turned up a few times. CDR3 region: CATSATGTGIQPQHF. The CDR3 DNA reads as TGTGCCACCAGCGCAACCGGGACAGGGATTCAGCCCCAGCATTTT. The chain links TRBV15 to TRBJ1-5; 9 bases are a match to TRBD1. The ends lost 5 bases at V and 6 bases at J; junction bases unmatched: 8. CDR3 length equals 15 residues. Germline CDR1 and CDR2: LNHNV and YYDKDF (reference sequence).

This clonotype was counted at least ten times. The genes are TRBV7-8 and TRBJ1-5; no clear D gene. Germline V gene sequence: CDR1 SGHVS, CDR2 FQNEAQ. V lost 5 bases, J lost 9 bases, and 14 bases lay in between. The CDR3 sequence is 13 residues long. CDR3 in amino acids: CASSASPDRPQHF. For the CDR3, the DNA is TGTGCCAGCAGCGCCTCTCCGGATCGGCCCCAGCATTTT.

This clonotype has more than one count but fewer than ten. The chain carries TRBV29-1 and TRBJ1-2, with 10 positions matching TRBD1. The germline CDR1 and CDR2 sequences are SQVTM and ANQGSEA. With 3 bases clipped from V and 8 bases from J, the junction kept 6 bases outside the gene matches. This CDR3 has 13 amino acids. DNA of the CDR3: TGCAGCGTTGATGGGGACAGGGGAGAAGGCTACACCTTC. As protein: CSVDGDRGEGYTF.

Comment on this clonotype: A single base separates this from a much larger clone, so it may be a read error. The chain employs TRBV7-8 and TRBJ2-1; 12 nucleotides agree with TRBD1. J lost 8 bases, V lost 6 bases, and 8 bases had no gene match. Germline V gene sequence: CDR1 SGHVS, CDR2 FQNEAQ. The CDR3 length is 15 residues. In nucleotides, the CDR3 is TGTGCCAGCAGGCCCCGGGACAGGGGGCTTCATGAGCAGTTCTTC. It codes for CASRPRDRGLHEQFF.

In its sample, this clonotype was seen a few times. This chain links TRBV29-1 with TRBJ2-2; D call uncertain. The CDR3 length is 12 residues. The germline CDR1 and CDR2 sequences are SQVTM and ANQGSEA. Trimming cost V 7 bases and J 1 base, with 7 bases left between them. This chain's CDR3 is CSAGGNTGELFF. In nucleotides, the CDR3 is TGCAGCGCCGGCGGGAACACCGGGGAGCTGTTTTTT.

V usage is TRBV7-6 and J usage is TRBJ2-7, with a weak D call TRBD2 (5 bases). V was shortened by 5 bases and J by 2 bases, with 19 bases between the two germline ends. This CDR3 is built from 16 residues. CDR1 SGHVS and CDR2 FNYEAQ come from the germline V gene. The CDR3 here is CASSLKRGPGPYEQYF. The CDR3 DNA follows: TGTGCCAGCAGCCTTAAACGCGGGCCTGGGCCCTACGAGCAGTACTTC.

This clonotype appeared many times. The genes are TRBV7-8 and TRBJ1-1, with D possibly being TRBD1 (6 bases). Germline assignment: CDR1 SGHVS and CDR2 FQNEAQ. The CDR3 totals 13 residues. V lost 5 bases and J lost 1, with 8 bases in between. The CDR3 DNA follows: TGTGCCAGCAGCGGCAGGGGGAACACTGAAGCTTTCTTT. Residues: CASSGRGNTEAFF.

This clonotype appeared many times. The chain employs TRBV12-3 or TRBV12-4 and TRBJ1-5, with D hard to call. This CDR3 contains 13 residues. Trimming took 6 bases from V and 5 from J, leaving 11 bases between them. CDR3 nucleotide sequence: TGTGCCAGCAGCCTTCTAGACGATCAGCCCCAGCATTTT. It specifies CASSLLDDQPQHF.

This clonotype has more than one count but fewer than ten. This chain joins TRBV7-2 and TRBJ1-2, with 10 nucleotides matching TRBD1. Germline assignment: CDR1 SGHTA and CDR2 FQGNSA. The CDR3 contains 12 residues. The junction had 3 bases not matched to a gene; V was cut back by 8 bases and J by 6 bases. The CDR3 DNA follows: TGTGCCAGCCGGGGGACAGGGGATGGCTACACCTTC. Amino acid sequence: CASRGTGDGYTF.

The V gene is TRBV6-6, the J gene TRBJ1-5; 9 bases align to TRBD1. Germline lookup yields CDR1 MNHNY and CDR2 SVGAGI (reference sequence). Trimming at V came to 0 bases and at J to 3 bases, leaving 6 bases not matched to a gene. The CDR3 runs 17 residues. The CDR3 DNA sequence: TGTGCCAGCAGTTACTCCGGGACAGGGTTTACCAATCAGCCCCAGCATTTT. Protein: CASSYSGTGFTNQPQHF.

The table lists this clonotype with many counts. The chain recombines TRBV15 with TRBJ2-7, with TRBD1 matching over 10 bases. The V gene end was trimmed by 1 base and the J gene end by 0 bases; junction bases not matched to a gene: 0. The CDR3 runs 15 residues. CDR1 LNHNV and CDR2 YYDKDF come from the germline V gene (reference sequence). The CDR3: CATSRGTGGSYEQYF. As DNA, the CDR3 is TGTGCCACCAGCAGAGGGACAGGGGGCTCCTACGAGCAGTACTTC.

This chain links TRBV20-1 with TRBJ1-2, with D perhaps matching TRBD1 (5 bases). CDR3 length: 16 residues. CDR1 is DFQATT and CDR2 is SNEGSKA in the germline V gene (reference sequence). V was trimmed by 1 base and J by 4 bases, leaving 19 bases between them. CDR3 coding DNA: TGCAGTGCTAGAGTTGTCTCAGGGACCTCTAGCTATGGCTACACCTTC. Amino acid sequence: CSARVVSGTSSYGYTF.

This chain links TRBV5-5 with TRBJ2-1, with 12 positions matching TRBD2. J gave up 0 bases and V 4 bases, and 5 bases lay outside the gene matches. Germline V gene data show CDR1 as SGHKS and CDR2 as YYEKEE (reference sequence). CDR3 size: 17 residues. CDR3 amino acids: CASSDGLAGSSYNEQFF. The CDR3, as DNA: TGTGCCAGCAGCGACGGACTAGCGGGGAGCTCCTACAATGAGCAGTTCTTC.

The table lists this clonotype with many counts. The chain combines TRBV2 with TRBJ2-1; 12 bases agree with TRBD2. With V trimmed by 6 bases and J by 8 bases, 11 bases remained unmatched. Germline assignment: CDR1 SNHLY and CDR2 FYNNEI. The CDR3 is 16 amino acids. This chain's CDR3 is CASSGRLAGDVHEQFF. In DNA, the CDR3 is TGTGCCAGCAGCGGCAGACTAGCGGGGGACGTACATGAGCAGTTCTTC.

This clonotype was seen ten or more times. V usage is TRBV7-8 and J usage is TRBJ1-2; 7 positions match TRBD1. V lost 5 bases, J lost 0 bases, and 12 bases stayed unmatched. CDR1 is SGHVS and CDR2 is FQNEAQ in the germline V gene. The CDR3 loop spans 17 amino acids. CDR3 sequence reads: CASSIQPGTATNYGYTF. The CDR3 region has the DNA TGTGCCAGCAGCATTCAACCGGGGACAGCTACTAACTATGGCTACACCTTC. Variable domain in full (rest from reference TRBV7-8 and TRBJ1-2): GAGVSQSPRYKVAKRGQDVALRCDPISGHVSLFWYQQALGQGPEFLTYFQNEAQLDKSGLPSDRFFAERPEGSVSTLKIQRTQQEDSAVYLCASSIQPGTATNYGYTFGSGTRLTVV.

This clonotype showed up just once. Given a much more abundant clone one base away, this may be a read error. The chain combines TRBV7-2 with TRBJ2-7; 7 bases fit TRBD2. The germline gives CDR1 SGHTA, CDR2 FQGNSA. The CDR3 runs 14 residues. With 4 bases clipped from V and 2 bases from J, the junction kept 5 bases outside the gene matches. CDR3 sequence: CASSCRDYPYEQYF. The CDR3 bases are TGTGCCAGCAGCTGCCGGGACTACCCCTACGAGCAGTACTTC.

This clonotype was picked up a small number of times. The CDR3 loop reads CASSLVGDGRNTIYF. In nucleotides, the CDR3 is TGTGCCAGCAGTTTAGTTGGGGACGGCCGAAACACCATATATTTT. J is TRBJ1-3 and V is TRBV12-3 or TRBV12-4; TRBD1 might be the D (5 bases). The CDR3 has 15 residues. The V end lost 1 base, the J end lost 5 bases, and 12 bases lay between the germline ends.

The chain is built from TRBV19 and TRBJ1-1; a weak D match, TRBD1 (5 bases). Trimming pared 3 bases from V and 0 bases from J, leaving 17 bases between. Germline V lookup: CDR1 LNHDA, CDR2 SQIVND (reference sequence). The CDR3 loop spans 17 amino acids. In DNA form, the CDR3 reads TGTGCCAGTAGTATGGGCCGGGGCCGCTTATTGAACACTGAAGCTTTCTTT. This codes for CASSMGRGRLLNTEAFF.